These 27 T cell receptor beta chains originate from one sample sequenced in a study of beta chain features in type 1 diabetes. The study reverse transcribed the entire isolated RNA, so it sequenced expressed TCRB transcripts. Profiled with immunoSEQ multiplex PCR; TCRdb holds only in-frame clones, not every one. Among some 150,000 clones listed, more than 9% were seen once. Specimen: naive CD4+ T cells from blood. The receptors were sampled from a man in his late teens or twenties in good health.

The chain joins TRBV2 to TRBJ2-2, with 10 bases aligning to TRBD2. The CDR3 consists of 17 residues. Germline V CDR1 and CDR2: SNHLY, FYNNEI. The ends lost 6 bases at V and 0 bases at J; junction bases unmatched: 7. CDR3 region: CASRGPAGGPNTGELFF. In DNA, the CDR3 is TGTGCCAGCAGAGGGCCAGCGGGGGGGCCGAACACCGGGGAGCTGTTTTTT.

This clone occurred a few times. The V and J genes are TRBV4-2 and TRBJ1-4; D unclear. V was clipped by 0 bases and J by 3 bases, with 8 bases between them. The CDR3 totals 15 residues. CDR1 and CDR2 (germline): LGHNA, YNFKEQ. The CDR3: CASSQDWRPNEKLFF. CDR3 DNA sequence: TGTGCCAGCAGCCAAGATTGGCGGCCTAATGAAAAACTGTTTTTT.

This clone appeared a few times. The V gene is TRBV5-1, the J gene TRBJ1-2; 7 bases line up with TRBD1. Trimming at V came to 7 bases and at J to 4 bases, leaving 10 bases not matched to a gene. Germline lookup yields CDR1 SGHRS and CDR2 YFSETQ. The CDR3 is made up of 14 amino acids. The CDR3 loop is CASGSQGQPYGYTF. CDR3 nucleotide sequence: TGCGCCAGCGGTTCACAGGGGCAGCCCTATGGCTACACCTTC. Variable domain in full (rest from reference TRBV5-1 and TRBJ1-2): KAGVTQTPRYLIKTRGQQVTLSCSPISGHRSVSWYQQTPGQGLQFLFEYFSETQRNKGNFPGRFSGRQFSNSRSEMNVSTLELGDSALYLCASGSQGQPYGYTFGSGTRLTVV.

This chain connects TRBV7-2 to TRBJ2-7, with TRBD1 matching over 8 bases. V was pared by 5 bases and J by 3 bases, with 9 bases of the junction left unmatched. Germline CDR1 SGHTA, CDR2 FQGNSA. The CDR3 totals 15 residues. The CDR3 loop reads CASSQGGQEIYEQYF. The CDR3 bases are TGTGCCAGCAGCCAAGGGGGACAGGAAATCTACGAGCAGTACTTC. The whole variable domain, filled in from reference TRBV7-2 and TRBJ2-7, reads GAGVSQSPSNKVTEKGKDVELRCDPISGHTALYWYRQSLGQGLEFLIYFQGNSAPDKSGLPSDRFSAERTGGSVSTLTIQRTQQEDSAVYLCASSQGGQEIYEQYFGPGTRLTVT.

This clone showed up just a few times. The genes are TRBV6-1 and TRBJ2-2; 7 bases align to TRBD1. In germline, CDR1 is MNHNS, CDR2 SASEGT. Unmatched junction bases numbered 8, after V lost 6 bases and J lost 4 bases. This CDR3 is 15 amino acids long. The CDR3 bases are TGTGCCAGCAGGATAATTACAGGGGTCACCGGGGAGCTGTTTTTT. This translates into CASRIITGVTGELFF.

This clone was recorded a few times. The V gene is TRBV4-3, the J gene TRBJ1-2; maybe TRBD1 (6 bases). CDR1 is LGHNA, CDR2 YSLEER, per germline. This CDR3 spans 15 amino acids. V was cut by 0 bases and J by 8 bases, with 16 bases left in between. CDR3 sequence (DNA): TGCGCCAGCAGCCAAGATAGGCCAACCAGGGGCGGCTACACCTTC. This gives the protein CASSQDRPTRGGYTF.

The chain combines TRBV18 with TRBJ1-6, with D perhaps TRBD1 (6 bases). CDR3 size: 14 residues. Trimming shortened V by 3 bases and J by 10 bases, and 13 bases separated the two germline ends. Germline values: CDR1 KGHSH, CDR2 LQKENI. The CDR3 bases are TGTGCCAGCTCACCCCTCAGGGGAGAGTCACCCCTCCACTTT. This codes for CASSPLRGESPLHF.

This clone was recorded many times. In DNA form, the CDR3 reads TGTGCCAGCAGCCCGGACATCAACTACTATGGCTACACCTTC. Encoded protein: CASSPDINYYGYTF. The chain employs TRBV14 and TRBJ1-2, with a possible D match to TRBD1 (5 bases). This CDR3 is built from 14 residues. Trimming stripped 4 bases from V and 3 bases from J, with 12 bases between. Germline V gene lookup returns CDR1 SGHDN and CDR2 FVKESK.

In its sample, this clone was seen a few times. This chain uses TRBV14 with TRBJ2-1, with D unresolved. Germline assignment: CDR1 SGHDN and CDR2 FVKESK. The CDR3 covers 13 residues. The ends were cut back, 4 bases at V and 3 bases at J, with 7 bases in the middle. CDR3 residues: CASSRERYNEQFF. The CDR3 coding sequence is TGTGCCAGCAGCCGCGAGCGCTACAATGAGCAGTTCTTC.

This clone appeared a few times. The chain joins TRBV6-6 to TRBJ2-5; D is perhaps TRBD2 (6 bases). This CDR3 is built from 14 residues. The germline V gene has CDR1 MNHNY and CDR2 SVGAGI (reference sequence). Trimming removed 0 bases at V and 5 bases at J, with 10 bases between. CDR3 loop: CASSYSGGEETQYF. The CDR3 DNA reads as TGTGCCAGCAGTTACTCGGGAGGAGAGGAGACCCAGTACTTC.

This clone was found a few times. The V call is TRBV21-1, the J call TRBJ2-5; the table's D gene call, TRBD2, was not cross checked with the DNA. TRBV21-1 is designated a pseudogene. This CDR3 has 17 amino acids. The DNA of the CDR3 is TGTGCCAGCAGCAAAGTCGGAGGGGGGAGGGCCCAAGAGACCCAGTACTTC. The encoded protein is CASSKVGGGRAQETQYF.

The V gene is TRBV7-9, the J gene TRBJ1-2; 10 bases align to TRBD1. The CDR3 is 14 amino acids. The germline V gene encodes CDR1 SEHNR and CDR2 FQNEAQ (reference sequence). With V trimmed by 5 bases and J by 6 bases, 6 bases remained unmatched. The CDR3 coding sequence is TGTGCCAGCAGCCCGGGACAGGGGTATCATGGCTACACCTTC. Its protein is CASSPGQGYHGYTF.

This clone appeared a few times. The chain is built from TRBV4-3 and TRBJ2-7; possible D gene TRBD2, 5 bases. Germline CDR1 and CDR2: LGHNA and YSLEER. This CDR3 has 15 amino acids. V was trimmed by 3 bases and J by 2 bases, leaving 14 bases between them. CDR3 nucleotide sequence: TGCGCCAGCAGCCACCTTACGGGGAGCACCTACGAGCAGTACTTC. This translates into CASSHLTGSTYEQYF.

The chain couples TRBV6-5 to TRBJ2-7; TRBD2 aligns across 7 bases. Trimming removed 5 bases from V and 3 bases from J; junction bases left unmatched: 4. Germline lookup yields CDR1 MNHEY and CDR2 SVGAGI. This CDR3 region has 13 residues. The chain's CDR3 is CASSVGGDYEQYF. The CDR3 DNA follows: TGTGCCAGCAGTGTGGGGGGGGACTACGAGCAGTACTTC.

This clone has only a few counts. The chain is built from TRBV6-1 and TRBJ2-7; D is possibly TRBD1 (6 bases). Germline V CDR1 and CDR2: MNHNS, SASEGT. Trimming cost V 5 bases and J 4 bases, with 15 bases left between them. This CDR3 has 14 amino acids. The CDR3 nucleotides read TGTGCCAGCAGTTGGGACAAAGACCTTTACGAGCAGTACTTC. This translates into CASSWDKDLYEQYF.

In this sample, this clone turned up a few times. This rearrangement joins TRBV11-3 to TRBJ2-3; D is possibly TRBD2 (6 bases). Trimming left V 3 bases short and J 2 bases short, with 12 bases between. This CDR3 comprises 15 residues. The germline CDR1 and CDR2 sequences are SGHNT and YENEEA. The CDR3 sequence: CASSLWGGVTDTQYF. The CDR3 nucleotides read TGTGCCAGCAGCTTGTGGGGCGGGGTCACAGATACGCAGTATTTT.

This clone came up a few times. The junction and the germline gene differ at one end; a read error may be behind it. This chain connects TRBV5-1 to TRBJ2-7; perhaps TRBD1 as D (6 bases). The length of the CDR3 is 13 residues. CDR1 and CDR2 (germline): SGHRS, YFSETQ. The CDR3 spells CASSLDRSYEQYF. In nucleotides, the CDR3 is TGTGCCAGCAGCTTAGACAGGTCCTACGAGCAGTACTTC.

This clone has more than one count but fewer than ten. This rearrangement joins TRBV7-9 to TRBJ2-3, with 10 bases aligning to TRBD1. There are 17 residues in the CDR3. Trimming removed 5 bases from V and 0 bases from J; junction bases left unmatched: 8. Germline V gene sequence: CDR1 SEHNR, CDR2 FQNEAQ (reference sequence). CDR3 loop: CASSPGQGTSSTDTQYF. CDR3 DNA: TGTGCCAGCAGCCCGGGACAGGGGACATCAAGCACAGATACGCAGTATTTT.

The chain links TRBV4-3 to TRBJ2-5, with a tentative D call TRBD2 (5 bases). Germline loops: CDR1 LGHNA, CDR2 YSLEER. Trimming took 0 bases from V and 2 from J, leaving 10 bases between them. The CDR3 consists of 15 residues. CDR3 sequence reads: CASSQDRRNQETQYF. CDR3 coding DNA: TGCGCCAGCAGCCAAGATCGGAGGAATCAAGAGACCCAGTACTTC.

In its sample, this clone was seen many times. V usage is TRBV7-9 and J usage is TRBJ1-2, with 7 bases matching TRBD1. Germline CDR1 and CDR2: SEHNR and FQNEAQ (reference sequence). V lost 5 bases, J lost 6 bases, and 6 bases stayed unmatched. The CDR3 covers 13 residues. This CDR3 reads CASSGTAIDGYTF. Here the CDR3 DNA reads TGTGCCAGCAGCGGGACAGCTATCGATGGCTACACCTTC.

Many counts were recorded for this clone. The V gene is TRBV30, the J gene TRBJ1-1; D might be TRBD1 (5 bases). The CDR3 runs 13 residues. Per germline, CDR1 GTSNPN and CDR2 SVGIG (reference sequence). The V and J ends lost 0 bases and 3 bases respectively, with 8 bases between them. DNA of the CDR3: TGTGCCTGGAGTGTCTGGGGGGACACTGAAGCTTTCTTT. Protein: CAWSVWGDTEAFF.

This clone was recorded a few times. This chain joins TRBV4-3 and TRBJ2-7, with a weak D call TRBD2 (7 bases). V was trimmed by 1 base and J by 1 base, leaving 17 bases between them. The CDR3 loop spans 17 amino acids. CDR1 and CDR2 (germline): LGHNA, YSLEER. DNA for the CDR3: TGCGCCAGCAGCCAAGGGGGTGGCGGGGGCCGATCCTACGAGCAGTACTTC. Translated, it gives CASSQGGGGGRSYEQYF.

This clone was seen a handful of times. The genes are TRBV10-3 and TRBJ2-5; 10 positions agree with TRBD1. Looked up from germline, CDR1 is ENHRY and CDR2 is SYGVKD. V was clipped by 6 bases and J by 3 bases; unmatched bases: 4. The CDR3 totals 14 residues. CDR3: CAIRPTGGEETQYF. CDR3 nucleotides: TGTGCCATCAGGCCGACAGGGGGCGAAGAGACCCAGTACTTC.

This clone was recorded many times. The CDR3 spells CASTQGSDYGYTF. The CDR3 nucleotides are TGTGCCAGCACCCAGGGATCGGACTATGGCTACACCTTC. The V and J genes are TRBV7-9 and TRBJ1-2; TRBD1 is a possible D gene (5 bases). The CDR3 sequence is 13 residues long. Trimming removed 7 bases at V and 3 bases at J, with 12 bases between. CDR1 is SEHNR and CDR2 is FQNEAQ in the germline V gene (reference sequence).

The chain links TRBV10-3 to TRBJ2-3, with 10 bases fitting TRBD1. Germline CDR1 ENHRY, CDR2 SYGVKD. The V and J ends lost 4 bases and 4 bases, in that order; junction bases with no gene match: 8. CDR3 size: 16 residues. This CDR3 is CAISGERDRGSDTQYF. The CDR3 DNA reads TGTGCCATCAGTGGCGAGAGGGACAGGGGCTCAGATACGCAGTATTTT.

This clone was observed a handful of times. V gene TRBV30 combines with J gene TRBJ1-5, with TRBD1 matching 7 bases. Germline V CDR1 and CDR2: GTSNPN, SVGIG (reference sequence). This CDR3 contains 12 residues. Germline trimming cut 7 bases from V and 3 bases from J; bases unmatched to any gene: 3. In DNA, the CDR3 is TGTGCCTTGGACAGGTTCAATCAGCCCCAGCATTTT. Translation: CALDRFNQPQHF.

The chain joins TRBV2 to TRBJ1-6; tentative D call: TRBD1 (6 bases). V lost 3 bases and J 10 bases, leaving 16 bases between the germline ends. Per the germline V gene, CDR1 is SNHLY and CDR2 is FYNNEI. The CDR3 loop spans 15 amino acids. The CDR3 protein is CASSERTAPGSPLHF. DNA for the CDR3: TGTGCCAGCAGTGAGAGGACAGCCCCGGGGTCACCCCTCCACTTT.